The clone carrying this T cell receptor beta chain was detected many times. Its antigen remains unidentified. TCRdb ran MiXCR on the 5' RACE reads and lists one entry per CDR3 protein. This table holds 350,000 or so distinct CDR3 sequences, approximately 10% found once. The data stem from a study of identical twins. General study points: Fewer insertions were carried by abundant cord blood beta clonotypes, but none was seen in memory repertoires.

The germline gives CDR1 MGHRA, CDR2 YSYEKL. This CDR3 has 12 amino acids. V was cut by 0 bases and J by 4 bases, with 3 bases left in between. The chain is built from TRBV4-1 and TRBJ1-1; no firm D call. Sequenced sample: naive T cells sorted from blood. This receptor was identified in a woman aged 50 to 60 in good health. Here the CDR3 DNA reads TGCGCCAGCAGCCAAGATTTCACTGAAGCTTTCTTT. This codes for CASSQDFTEAFF.